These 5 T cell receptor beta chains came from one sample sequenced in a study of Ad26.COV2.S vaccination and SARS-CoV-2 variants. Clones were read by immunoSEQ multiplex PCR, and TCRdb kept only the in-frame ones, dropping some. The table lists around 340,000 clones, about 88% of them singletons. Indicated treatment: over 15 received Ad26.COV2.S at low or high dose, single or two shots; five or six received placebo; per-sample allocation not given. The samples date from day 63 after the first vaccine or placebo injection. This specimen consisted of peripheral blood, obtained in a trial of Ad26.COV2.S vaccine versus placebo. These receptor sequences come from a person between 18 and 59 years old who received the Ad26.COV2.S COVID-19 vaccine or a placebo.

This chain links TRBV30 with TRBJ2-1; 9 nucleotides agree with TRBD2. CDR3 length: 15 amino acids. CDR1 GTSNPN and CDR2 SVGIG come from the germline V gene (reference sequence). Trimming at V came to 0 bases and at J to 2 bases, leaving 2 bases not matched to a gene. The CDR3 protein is CAWSVLAGPYNEQFF. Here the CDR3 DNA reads TGTGCCTGGAGTGTACTAGCGGGCCCCTACAATGAGCAGTTCTTC.

Here the CDR3 DNA reads TGTGCCAGCAGCCCTACATTACTAGCGGGGGGGCAGGACGAGCAGTACTTC. Its protein product is CASSPTLLAGGQDEQYF. This chain links TRBV5-4 with TRBJ2-7; 13 bases match TRBD2. With 4 bases clipped from V and 5 bases from J, the junction kept 12 bases outside the gene matches. Germline V gene sequence: CDR1 SGHNT, CDR2 YYREEE (reference sequence). The CDR3 totals 17 residues.

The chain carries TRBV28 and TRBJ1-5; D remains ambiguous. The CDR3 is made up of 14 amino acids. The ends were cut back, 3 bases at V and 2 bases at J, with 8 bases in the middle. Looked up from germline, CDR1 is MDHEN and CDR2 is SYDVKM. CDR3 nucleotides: TGTGCCAGCAGTTTGGGCAGCGGCAATCAGCCCCAGCATTTT. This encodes CASSLGSGNQPQHF.

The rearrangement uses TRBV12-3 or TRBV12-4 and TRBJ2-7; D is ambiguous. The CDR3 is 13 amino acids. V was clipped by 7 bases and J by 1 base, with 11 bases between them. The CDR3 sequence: CASKRHQSYEQYF. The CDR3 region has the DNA TGTGCCAGCAAGCGTCACCAATCCTACGAGCAGTACTTC.

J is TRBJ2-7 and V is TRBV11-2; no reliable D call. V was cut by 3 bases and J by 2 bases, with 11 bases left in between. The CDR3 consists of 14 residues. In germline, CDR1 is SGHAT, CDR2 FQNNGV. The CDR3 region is CASSFPGTPYEQYF. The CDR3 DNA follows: TGTGCCAGCAGCTTCCCAGGTACCCCCTACGAGCAGTACTTC.